The 10 T cell receptor beta chains below all came from one sample that was sequenced in a study of blood T cell repertoires in COVID-19. Method: immunoSEQ multiplex PCR; TCRdb's copy keeps in-frame clones and lacks some. Of some 350,000 clones listed, 70% to 90% are singletons. Sequenced: peripheral blood. These receptors were obtained from a woman in her twenties or thirties with COVID-19, enrolled during active disease.

This sequence joins TRBV4-3 and TRBJ2-1, with 9 bases fitting TRBD2. The length of the CDR3 is 21 residues. V lost 0 bases, J lost 0 bases, and 15 bases stayed unmatched. CDR1 and CDR2 (germline): LGHNA, YSLEER. Here the CDR3 reads CASSQDWSSGRPLSSYNEQFF. The CDR3, as DNA: TGCGCCAGCAGCCAAGATTGGAGTAGCGGGAGACCTCTAAGCTCCTACAATGAGCAGTTCTTC.

This chain uses TRBV5-4 with TRBJ1-1; 7 bases line up with TRBD1. J gave up 3 bases and V 6 bases, and 11 bases lay outside the gene matches. The length of the CDR3 is 15 residues. Per germline, CDR1 SGHNT and CDR2 YYREEE (reference sequence). The CDR3 DNA reads TGTGCCAGCAACTCGAACAGGGGTAGGGACACTGAAGCTTTCTTT. It is translated as CASNSNRGRDTEAFF.

This sequence joins TRBV30 and TRBJ1-5; TRBD1 is a possible D gene (6 bases). The CDR3 extends over 16 amino acids. Deletions cut 3 bases from V and 0 bases from J, with 15 bases between. Per germline, CDR1 GTSNPN and CDR2 SVGIG (reference sequence). The CDR3 is CAWRPGGANSNQPQHF. DNA of the CDR3: TGTGCCTGGAGGCCCGGGGGGGCCAATAGCAATCAGCCCCAGCATTTT.

The CDR3 here is CASRYLGQGNEKLFF. In DNA form, the CDR3 reads TGTGCCAGCAGATACCTGGGACAGGGAAATGAAAAACTGTTTTTT. J is TRBJ1-4 and V is TRBV6-5, with 9 bases matching TRBD1. Germline assignment: CDR1 MNHEY and CDR2 SVGAGI. The V segment lost 6 bases and the J segment 5 bases; nucleotides outside the gene matches: 7. The CDR3 is 15 residues long.

The J gene is TRBJ1-1, the V gene TRBV2; 7 bases match TRBD1. V lost 6 bases and J lost 8; bases outside the gene matches: 12. The length of the CDR3 is 14 residues. CDR1 and CDR2 (germline): SNHLY, FYNNEI. The CDR3 region has the DNA TGTGCCAGCAGCCGTCTTCGAGGGACAGCAGAAGCTTTCTTT. Protein product: CASSRLRGTAEAFF. Based on the CDR3 plus reference TRBV2 and TRBJ1-1, the full variable domain is EPEVTQTPSHQVTQMGQEVILRCVPISNHLYFYWYRQILGQKVEFLVSFYNNEISEKSEIFDDQFSVERPDGSNFTLKIRSTKLEDSAMYFCASSRLRGTAEAFFGQGTRLTVV.

V usage is TRBV6-6 and J usage is TRBJ1-1, with TRBD1 matching 10 bases. The CDR3 totals 16 residues. V gave up 5 bases and J gave up 6 bases; unmatched junction bases: 12. CDR1 and CDR2 from the germline V gene are MNHNY and SVGAGI (reference sequence). The CDR3 DNA reads as TGTGCCAGCAGTCCACAATTGGGACAGGGGAGCCCTGAAGCTTTCTTT. As protein: CASSPQLGQGSPEAFF.

The J gene is TRBJ1-6, the V gene TRBV4-2; D possibly corresponds to TRBD1 (5 bases). Germline CDR1 reads LGHNA; CDR2 reads YNFKEQ. Trimming took 4 bases from V and 0 from J, leaving 13 bases between them. There are 17 residues in the CDR3. The CDR3 DNA reads as TGTGCCAGCAGCCCGCGGACACTTAGCTCCTATAATTCACCCCTCCACTTT. It codes for CASSPRTLSSYNSPLHF.

This chain joins TRBV7-2 and TRBJ1-2; D unresolved. The CDR3 runs 14 residues. Trimming stripped 3 bases from V and 2 bases from J, with 10 bases between. Germline V gene lookup returns CDR1 SGHTA and CDR2 FQGNSA. In DNA, the CDR3 is TGTGCCAGCAGCTTTGACTCTGCAAACTATGGCTACACCTTC. This translates into CASSFDSANYGYTF.

CDR3 nucleotides: TGTGCCAGCAGCTTAGCGGGGCGATTGAGTGAAAAACTGTTTTTT. It yields the protein CASSLAGRLSEKLFF. The chain employs TRBV7-2 and TRBJ1-4; TRBD1 is a possible D gene (5 bases). The germline V gene encodes CDR1 SGHTA and CDR2 FQGNSA. There are 15 residues in the CDR3. Deletions cut 0 bases from V and 7 bases from J, with 12 bases between.

The chain uses TRBV27 and TRBJ1-1; D is undetermined. With 7 bases removed from V and 6 bases from J, the gap between germline ends came to 9 bases. The CDR3 sequence is 11 residues long. Looked up from germline, CDR1 is MNHEY and CDR2 is SMNVEV (reference sequence). The CDR3 is CASKGRAEAFF. The CDR3 region has the DNA TGTGCCAGCAAAGGCCGGGCTGAAGCTTTCTTT.